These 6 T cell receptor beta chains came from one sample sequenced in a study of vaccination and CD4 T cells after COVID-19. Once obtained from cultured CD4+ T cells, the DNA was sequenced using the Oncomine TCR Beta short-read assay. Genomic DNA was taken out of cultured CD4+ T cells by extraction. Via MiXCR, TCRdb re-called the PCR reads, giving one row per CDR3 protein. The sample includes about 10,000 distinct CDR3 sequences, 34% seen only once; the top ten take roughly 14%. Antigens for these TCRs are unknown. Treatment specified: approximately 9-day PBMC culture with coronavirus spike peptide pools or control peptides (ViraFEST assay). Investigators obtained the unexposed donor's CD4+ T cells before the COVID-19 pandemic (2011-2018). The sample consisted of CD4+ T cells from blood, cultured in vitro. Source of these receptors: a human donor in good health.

The CDR3 spells CASNKASSNQPQHF. For the CDR3, the DNA is TGTGCCAGCAATAAGGCCAGTAGCAATCAGCCCCAGCATTTT. The chain recombines TRBV12-3 or TRBV12-4 with TRBJ1-5; D gene ambiguous. Trimming took 7 bases from V and 0 from J, leaving 10 bases between them. CDR3 size: 14 residues.

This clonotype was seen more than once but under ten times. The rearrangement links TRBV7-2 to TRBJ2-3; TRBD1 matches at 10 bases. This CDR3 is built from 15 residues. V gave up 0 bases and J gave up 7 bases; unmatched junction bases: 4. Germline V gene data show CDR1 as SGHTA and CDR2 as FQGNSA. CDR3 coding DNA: TGTGCCAGCAGCTTAGCCGGGACAGGGGAACATACGCAGTATTTT. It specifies CASSLAGTGEHTQYF.

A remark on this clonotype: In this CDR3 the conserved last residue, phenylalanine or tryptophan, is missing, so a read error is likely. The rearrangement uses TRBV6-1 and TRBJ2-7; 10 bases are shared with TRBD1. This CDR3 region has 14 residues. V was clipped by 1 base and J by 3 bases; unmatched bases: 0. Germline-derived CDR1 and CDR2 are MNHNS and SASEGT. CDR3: CASSEGTGGYEQYY. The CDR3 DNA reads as TGTGCCAGCAGTGAAGGGACAGGGGGCTACGAGCAGTACTAC.

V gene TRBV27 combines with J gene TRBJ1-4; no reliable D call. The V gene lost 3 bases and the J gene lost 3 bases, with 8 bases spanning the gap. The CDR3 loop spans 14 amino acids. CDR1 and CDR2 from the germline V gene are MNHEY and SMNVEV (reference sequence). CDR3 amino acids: CASSLGGANEKLFF. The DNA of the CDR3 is TGTGCCAGCAGTTTGGGAGGCGCTAATGAAAAACTGTTTTTT. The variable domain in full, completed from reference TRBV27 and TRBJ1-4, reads EAQVTQNPRYLITVTGKKLTVTCSQNMNHEYMSWYRQDPGLGLRQIYYSMNVEVTDKGDVPEGYKVSRKEKRNFPLILESPSPNQTSLYFCASSLGGANEKLFFGSGTQLSVL.

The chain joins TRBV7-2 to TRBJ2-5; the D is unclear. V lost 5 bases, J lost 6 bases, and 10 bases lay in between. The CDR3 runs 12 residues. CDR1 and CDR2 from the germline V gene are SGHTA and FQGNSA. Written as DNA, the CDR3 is TGTGCCAGCAGCCTCGTAGGAAAGACCCAGTACTTC. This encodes CASSLVGKTQYF.

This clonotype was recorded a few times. In DNA, the CDR3 is TGCAGTGCTAGATCCGGGACTAGCGGGACCTCTGGGGCCAACGTCCTGACTTTC. Translated: CSARSGTSGTSGANVLTF. The V and J genes are TRBV20-1 and TRBJ2-6, with TRBD2 matching over 13 bases. The germline V gene has CDR1 DFQATT and CDR2 SNEGSKA (reference sequence). The CDR3 has 18 amino acids. The ends lost 2 bases at V and 0 bases at J; junction bases unmatched: 4.